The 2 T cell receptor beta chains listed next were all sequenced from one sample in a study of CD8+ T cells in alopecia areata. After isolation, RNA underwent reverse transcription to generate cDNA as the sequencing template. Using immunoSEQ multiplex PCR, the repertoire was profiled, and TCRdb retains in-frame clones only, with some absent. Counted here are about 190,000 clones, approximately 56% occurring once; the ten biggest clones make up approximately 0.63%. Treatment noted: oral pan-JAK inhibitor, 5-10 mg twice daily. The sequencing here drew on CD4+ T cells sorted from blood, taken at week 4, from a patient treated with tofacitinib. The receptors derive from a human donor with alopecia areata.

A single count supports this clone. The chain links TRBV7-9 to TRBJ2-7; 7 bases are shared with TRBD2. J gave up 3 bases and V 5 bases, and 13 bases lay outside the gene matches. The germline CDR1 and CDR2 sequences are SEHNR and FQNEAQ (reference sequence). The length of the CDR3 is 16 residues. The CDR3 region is CASSPGLGTLVYEQYF. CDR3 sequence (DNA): TGTGCCAGCAGCCCCGGACTAGGGACTCTGGTCTACGAGCAGTACTTC.

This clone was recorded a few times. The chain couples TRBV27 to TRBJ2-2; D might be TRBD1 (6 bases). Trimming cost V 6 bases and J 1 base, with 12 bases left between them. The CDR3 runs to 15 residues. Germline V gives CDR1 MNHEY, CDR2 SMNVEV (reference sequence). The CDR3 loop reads CASSPRGRNTGELFF. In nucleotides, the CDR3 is TGTGCCAGCAGCCCCAGGGGACGGAACACCGGGGAGCTGTTTTTT.